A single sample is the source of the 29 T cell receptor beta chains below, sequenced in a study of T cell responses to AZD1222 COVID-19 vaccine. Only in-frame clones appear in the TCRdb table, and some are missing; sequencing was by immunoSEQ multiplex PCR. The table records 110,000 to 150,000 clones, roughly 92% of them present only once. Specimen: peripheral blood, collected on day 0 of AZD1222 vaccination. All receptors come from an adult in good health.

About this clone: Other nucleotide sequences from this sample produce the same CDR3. This CDR3 is CSAPDGYEQYF. DNA for the CDR3: TGCAGTGCTCCGGACGGGTACGAGCAGTACTTC. The chain links TRBV20-1 to TRBJ2-7; D not certain. CDR1 is DFQATT and CDR2 is SNEGSKA in the germline V gene (reference sequence). This CDR3 has 11 residues. The V gene lost 5 bases and the J gene lost 4 bases, with 9 bases spanning the gap.

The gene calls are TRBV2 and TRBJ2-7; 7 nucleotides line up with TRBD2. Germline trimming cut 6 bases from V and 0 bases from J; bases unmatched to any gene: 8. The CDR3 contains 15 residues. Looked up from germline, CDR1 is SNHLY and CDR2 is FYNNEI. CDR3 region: CASSRDYLSSYEQYF. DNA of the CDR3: TGTGCCAGCAGCCGGGACTACCTGAGCTCCTACGAGCAGTACTTC.

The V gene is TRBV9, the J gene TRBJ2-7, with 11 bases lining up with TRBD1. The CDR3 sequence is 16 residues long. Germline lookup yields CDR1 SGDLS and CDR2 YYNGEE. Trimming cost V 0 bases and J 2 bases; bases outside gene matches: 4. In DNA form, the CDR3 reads TGTGCCAGCAGCGTAGACCCGGGACAGGGGGCCTACGAGCAGTACTTC. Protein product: CASSVDPGQGAYEQYF.

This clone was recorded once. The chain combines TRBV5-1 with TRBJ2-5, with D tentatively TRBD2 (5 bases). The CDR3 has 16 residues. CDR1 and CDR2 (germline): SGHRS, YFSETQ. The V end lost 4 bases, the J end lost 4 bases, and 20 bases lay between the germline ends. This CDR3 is CASSPASLAGGETQYF. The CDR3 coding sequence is TGCGCCAGCAGCCCCGCATCGTTGGCCGGAGGAGAGACCCAGTACTTC.

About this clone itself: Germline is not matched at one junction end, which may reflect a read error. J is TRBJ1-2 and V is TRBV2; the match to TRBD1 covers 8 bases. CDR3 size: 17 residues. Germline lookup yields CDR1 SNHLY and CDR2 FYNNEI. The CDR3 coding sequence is TGTGCCAGCGGTGAATCATGGACAGGGCCATGGCGGGGAGGCTACACCTTC. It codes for CASGESWTGPWRGGYTF.

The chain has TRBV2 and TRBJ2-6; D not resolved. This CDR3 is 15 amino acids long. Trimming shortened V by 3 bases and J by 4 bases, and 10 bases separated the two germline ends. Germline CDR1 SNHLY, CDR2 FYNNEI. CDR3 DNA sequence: TGTGCCAGCAGTGAGGTTCGCGTGGGGGCCAACGTCCTGACTTTC. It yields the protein CASSEVRVGANVLTF.

The CDR3: CATASAREHYGYTF. CDR3 nucleotide sequence: TGTGCCACTGCGAGCGCCAGGGAACACTATGGCTACACCTTC. The chain carries TRBV11-2 and TRBJ1-2, with a tentative D call TRBD1 (5 bases). The CDR3 contains 14 residues. The germline V and J ends were trimmed by 10 bases and 3 bases, with 18 bases remaining between them. In germline, CDR1 is SGHAT, CDR2 FQNNGV.

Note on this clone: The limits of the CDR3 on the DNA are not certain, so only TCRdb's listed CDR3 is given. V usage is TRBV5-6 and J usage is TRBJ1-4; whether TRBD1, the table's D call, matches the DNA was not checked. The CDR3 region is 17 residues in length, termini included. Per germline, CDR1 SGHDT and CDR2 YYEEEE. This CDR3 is CASSFGPGLSTNEKLFF.

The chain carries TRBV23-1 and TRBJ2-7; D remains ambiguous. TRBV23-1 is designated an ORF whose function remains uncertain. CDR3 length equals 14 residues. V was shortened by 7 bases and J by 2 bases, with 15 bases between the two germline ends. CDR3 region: CASKTSRKTYEQYF. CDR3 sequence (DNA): TGCGCCAGCAAAACCAGCAGGAAGACCTACGAGCAGTACTTC.

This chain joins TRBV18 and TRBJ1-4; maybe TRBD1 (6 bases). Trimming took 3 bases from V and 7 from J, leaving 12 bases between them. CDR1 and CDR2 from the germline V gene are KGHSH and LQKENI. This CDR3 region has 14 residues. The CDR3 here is CASSPLLGAEKLFF. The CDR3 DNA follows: TGTGCCAGCTCACCCCTTCTGGGGGCTGAAAAACTGTTTTTT.

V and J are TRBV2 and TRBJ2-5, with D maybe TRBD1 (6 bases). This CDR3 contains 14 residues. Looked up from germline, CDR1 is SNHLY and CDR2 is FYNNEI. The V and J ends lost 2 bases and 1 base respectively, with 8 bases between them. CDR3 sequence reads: CASSEPGVQETQYF. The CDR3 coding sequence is TGTGCCAGCAGTGAACCAGGGGTCCAAGAGACCCAGTACTTC. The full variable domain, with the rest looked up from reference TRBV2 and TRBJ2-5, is EPEVTQTPSHQVTQMGQEVILRCVPISNHLYFYWYRQILGQKVEFLVSFYNNEISEKSEIFDDQFSVERPDGSNFTLKIRSTKLEDSAMYFCASSEPGVQETQYFGPGTRLLVL.

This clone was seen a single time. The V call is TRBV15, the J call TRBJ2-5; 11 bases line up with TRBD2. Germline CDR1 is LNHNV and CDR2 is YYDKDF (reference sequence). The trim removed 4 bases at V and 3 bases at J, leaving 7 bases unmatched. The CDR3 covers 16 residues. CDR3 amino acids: CATSNLLAGDKETQYF. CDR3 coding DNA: TGTGCCACCAGCAACTTACTAGCGGGAGATAAAGAGACCCAGTACTTC.

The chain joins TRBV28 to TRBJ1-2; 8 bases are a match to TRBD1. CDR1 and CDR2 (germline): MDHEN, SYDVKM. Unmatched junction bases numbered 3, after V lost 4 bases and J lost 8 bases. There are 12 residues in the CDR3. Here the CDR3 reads CASSSYRGGYTF. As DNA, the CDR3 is TGTGCCAGCAGTTCCTACAGGGGGGGCTACACCTTC.

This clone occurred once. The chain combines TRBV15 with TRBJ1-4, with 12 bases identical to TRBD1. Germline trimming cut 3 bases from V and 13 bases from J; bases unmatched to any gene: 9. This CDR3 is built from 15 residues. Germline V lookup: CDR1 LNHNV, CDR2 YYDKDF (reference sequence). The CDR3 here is CATSSQGDRGRRLFF. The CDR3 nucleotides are TGTGCCACCAGCAGCCAGGGGGACAGGGGGCGGAGACTGTTTTTT.

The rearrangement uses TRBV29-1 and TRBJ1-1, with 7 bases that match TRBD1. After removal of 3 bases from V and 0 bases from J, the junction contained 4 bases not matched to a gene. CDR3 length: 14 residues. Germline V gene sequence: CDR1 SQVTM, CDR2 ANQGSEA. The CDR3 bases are TGCAGCGTTGATACAGGGGTTATGAACACTGAAGCTTTCTTT. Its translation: CSVDTGVMNTEAFF.

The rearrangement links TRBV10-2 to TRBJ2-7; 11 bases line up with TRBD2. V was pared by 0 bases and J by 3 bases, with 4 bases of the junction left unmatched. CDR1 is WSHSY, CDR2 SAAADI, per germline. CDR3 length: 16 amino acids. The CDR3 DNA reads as TGCGCCAGCAGTGAGTCGATCACTAGCGGGAGCTACGAGCAGTACTTC. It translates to CASSESITSGSYEQYF.

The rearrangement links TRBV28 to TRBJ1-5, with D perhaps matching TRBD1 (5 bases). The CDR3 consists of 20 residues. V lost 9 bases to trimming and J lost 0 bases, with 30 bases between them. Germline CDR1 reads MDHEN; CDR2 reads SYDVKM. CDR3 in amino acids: CARTPSGQGSKINSNQPQHF. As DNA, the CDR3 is TGTGCCAGAACCCCTTCGGGGCAGGGCTCGAAAATAAATAGCAATCAGCCCCAGCATTTT.

The CDR3 sequence is CASSLHRNQPQHF. The CDR3 DNA reads TGTGCCAGCAGTTTACACCGCAATCAGCCCCAGCATTTT. The chain combines TRBV6-5 with TRBJ1-5; D is ambiguous. Germline-derived CDR1 and CDR2 are MNHEY and SVGAGI. V lost 4 bases, J lost 2 bases, and 6 bases lay in between. The CDR3 covers 13 residues.

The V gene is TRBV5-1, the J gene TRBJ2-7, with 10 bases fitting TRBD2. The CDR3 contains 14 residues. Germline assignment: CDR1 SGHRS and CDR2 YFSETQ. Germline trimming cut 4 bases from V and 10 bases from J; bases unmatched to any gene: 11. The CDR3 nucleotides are TGCGCCAGCAGCCCTTCTAGCGGGAGCGGCCCCCAGTACTTC. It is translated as CASSPSSGSGPQYF.

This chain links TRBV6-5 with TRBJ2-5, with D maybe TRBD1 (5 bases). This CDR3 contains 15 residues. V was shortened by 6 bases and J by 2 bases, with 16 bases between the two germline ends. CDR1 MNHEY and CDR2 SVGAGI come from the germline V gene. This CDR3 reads CASSPPRQSQETQYF. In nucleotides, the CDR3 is TGTGCCAGCAGCCCCCCCCGACAGTCGCAAGAGACCCAGTACTTC.

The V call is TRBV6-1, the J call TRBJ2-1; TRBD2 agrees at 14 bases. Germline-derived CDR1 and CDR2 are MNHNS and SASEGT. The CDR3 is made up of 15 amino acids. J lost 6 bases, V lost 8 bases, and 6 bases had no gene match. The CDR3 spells CASGRLAGGSNEQFF. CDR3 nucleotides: TGTGCCAGCGGGAGACTAGCGGGAGGGTCCAATGAGCAGTTCTTC.

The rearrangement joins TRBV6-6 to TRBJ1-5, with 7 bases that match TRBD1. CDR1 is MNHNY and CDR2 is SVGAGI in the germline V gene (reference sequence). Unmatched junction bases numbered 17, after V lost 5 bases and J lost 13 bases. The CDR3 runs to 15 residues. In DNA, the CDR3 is TGTGCCAGCAGTCACGATTGGACAGGCAAATCTTTACAGCATTTT. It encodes CASSHDWTGKSLQHF.

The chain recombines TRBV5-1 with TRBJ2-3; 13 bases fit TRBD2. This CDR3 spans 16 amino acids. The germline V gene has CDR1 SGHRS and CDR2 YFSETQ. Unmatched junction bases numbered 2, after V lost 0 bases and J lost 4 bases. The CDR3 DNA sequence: TGCGCCAGCAGCTTGGGGACTAGCGGGAGAGCAGATACGCAGTATTTT. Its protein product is CASSLGTSGRADTQYF.

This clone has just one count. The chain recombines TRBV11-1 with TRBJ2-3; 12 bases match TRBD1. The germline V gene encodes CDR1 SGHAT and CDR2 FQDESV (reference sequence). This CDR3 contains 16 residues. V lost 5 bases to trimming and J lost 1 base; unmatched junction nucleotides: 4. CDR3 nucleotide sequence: TGTGCCAGCAGCCCGGGACAGGGGGCAGGCACAGATACGCAGTATTTT. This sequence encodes CASSPGQGAGTDTQYF.

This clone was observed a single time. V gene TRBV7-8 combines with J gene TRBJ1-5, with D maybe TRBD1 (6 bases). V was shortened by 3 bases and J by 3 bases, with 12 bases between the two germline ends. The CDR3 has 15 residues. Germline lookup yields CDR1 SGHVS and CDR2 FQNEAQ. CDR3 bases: TGTGCCAGCAGCTTGACGGCAGGGGCCAATCAGCCCCAGCATTTT. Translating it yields CASSLTAGANQPQHF.

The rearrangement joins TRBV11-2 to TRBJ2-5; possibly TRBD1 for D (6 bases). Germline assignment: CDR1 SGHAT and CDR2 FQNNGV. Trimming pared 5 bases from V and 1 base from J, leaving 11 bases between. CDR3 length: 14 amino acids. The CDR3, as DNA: TGTGCCAGCAGCCACGGACAGTCCCAAGAGACCCAGTACTTC. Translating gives CASSHGQSQETQYF. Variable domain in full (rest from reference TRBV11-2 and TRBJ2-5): EAGVAQSPRYKIIEKRQSVAFWCNPISGHATLYWYQQILGQGPKLLIQFQNNGVVDDSQLPKDRFSAERLKGVDSTLKIQPAKLEDSAVYLCASSHGQSQETQYFGPGTRLLVL.

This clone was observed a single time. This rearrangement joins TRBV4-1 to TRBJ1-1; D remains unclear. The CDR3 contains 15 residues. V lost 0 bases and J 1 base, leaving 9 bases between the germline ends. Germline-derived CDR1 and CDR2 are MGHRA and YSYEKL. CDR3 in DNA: TGCGCCAGCAGCCAAGACCCCGTCCCGAACACTGAAGCTTTCTTT. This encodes CASSQDPVPNTEAFF.

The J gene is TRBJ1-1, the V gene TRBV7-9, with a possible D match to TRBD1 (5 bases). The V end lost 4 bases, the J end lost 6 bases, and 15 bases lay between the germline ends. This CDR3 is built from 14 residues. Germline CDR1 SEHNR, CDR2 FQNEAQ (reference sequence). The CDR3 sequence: CASSSLRGWPEAFF. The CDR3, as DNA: TGTGCCAGCAGCTCCCTGAGGGGTTGGCCTGAAGCTTTCTTT.

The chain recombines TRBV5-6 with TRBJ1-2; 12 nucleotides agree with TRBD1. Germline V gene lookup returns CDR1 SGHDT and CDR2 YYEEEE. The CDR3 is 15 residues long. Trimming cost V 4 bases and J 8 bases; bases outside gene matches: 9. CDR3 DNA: TGTGCCAGCAGCCCCTCGGGACAGGGGGCGGGAGGCTACACCTTC. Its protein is CASSPSGQGAGGYTF.